Reported below is one T cell receptor beta chain. The data derive from a study of shared clonotypes between healthy human individuals. The method was immunoSEQ multiplex PCR; TCRdb's version includes in-frame clones alone and lacks a portion of them. The sample lists 730,000 or so clones, approximately 79% occurring once. The specimen was memory CD4+ T cells sorted from blood. Regarding subset: CD45RA-negative fraction. This TCR was recovered from a woman aged 30 to 39 in good health.

This CDR3 is CASSVGPYEQYF. The CDR3, as DNA: TGTGCCAGCAGTGTCGGTCCCTACGAGCAGTACTTC. The rearrangement links TRBV25-1 to TRBJ2-7, with D unclear. Germline V CDR1 and CDR2: MGHDK, SYGVNS. Trimming took 4 bases from V and 2 from J, leaving 6 bases between them. This CDR3 has 12 residues.